This TCR beta chain was captured in a study of blood T cell repertoires in COVID-19. The data were produced by immunoSEQ multiplex PCR, yet TCRdb's version contains in-frame clones alone and is incomplete. The sample lists 400,000 to 500,000 clones; 86% were seen once. This CDR3 comprises 16 residues. The V gene's germline CDR1 is SGHAT and CDR2 FQNNGV. Trimming pared 1 base from V and 0 bases from J, leaving 10 bases between. The sequenced material came from peripheral blood. This chain joins TRBV11-2 and TRBJ2-1; D may be TRBD1 (6 bases). The origin of this receptor is a woman between 25 and 40 years old with active or convalescent COVID-19. CDR3 residues: CASSLGGGASYNEQFF. The CDR3 bases are TGTGCCAGCAGCTTAGGAGGGGGAGCCTCCTACAATGAGCAGTTCTTC.